These 30 T cell receptor beta chains originate from one sample sequenced in a study of blood T cells in healthy people across ages. Alongside a J-beta primer mix, a sample-barcoded 5' primer served in a second PCR lasting roughly 6 to 12 cycles. TCRdb reprocessed the 5' RACE reads via MiXCR and lists one record per CDR3 protein. In the table there are about 1.8 million distinct CDR3 sequences, around half of which are singletons. Sample: blood. These receptors all come from a woman in her thirties or forties in good health.

The V gene is TRBV6-1, the J gene TRBJ2-3, with 11 bases matching TRBD2. Germline lookup yields CDR1 MNHNS and CDR2 SASEGT. This CDR3 has 17 amino acids. V gave up 1 base and J gave up 4 bases; unmatched junction bases: 7. The CDR3 loop is CASSEEIAGGLADTQYF. In DNA, the CDR3 is TGTGCCAGCAGTGAAGAAATAGCGGGGGGGCTGGCAGATACGCAGTATTTT.

The chain employs TRBV3-1 and TRBJ2-2; a possible D gene is TRBD2 (6 bases). From germline, CDR1 is LGHDT and CDR2 YNNKEL (reference sequence). The CDR3 totals 14 residues. V lost 6 bases and J lost 4, with 12 bases in between. The CDR3 loop is CASSETSSTGELFF. In DNA form, the CDR3 reads TGTGCCAGCAGTGAGACTAGTTCCACCGGGGAGCTGTTTTTT.

This clonotype was seen more than once but under ten times. The chain uses TRBV7-6 and TRBJ2-7, with D possibly called TRBD1 or TRBD2 (6 bases each). Near its end, the DNA agrees better with TRBJ2-5, so the J call may be wrong. There are 17 residues in the CDR3. CDR1 is SGHVS, CDR2 FNYEAQ, per germline. The CDR3 sequence is CASSPQGGGQRVGTQYF. DNA for the CDR3: TGTGCCAGCAGCCCCCAGGGTGGGGGGCAGCGTGTTGGGACCCAGTACTTC.

The rearrangement uses TRBV14 and TRBJ1-3; D gene ambiguous. Per the germline V gene, CDR1 is SGHDN and CDR2 is FVKESK. This CDR3 is 16 amino acids long. V lost 0 bases and J lost 2, with 11 bases in between. DNA for the CDR3: TGTGCCAGCAGCCAAGATCTCGAGGGTACTGGAAACACCATATATTTT. It encodes CASSQDLEGTGNTIYF. Filled out from reference TRBV14 and TRBJ1-3, the complete variable domain reads EAGVTQFPSHSVIEKGQTVTLRCDPISGHDNLYWYRRVMGKEIKFLLHFVKESKQDESGMPNNRFLAERTGGTYSTLKVQPAELEDSGVYFCASSQDLEGTGNTIYFGEGSWLTVV.

In its sample, this clonotype was seen a few times. The chain couples TRBV7-2 to TRBJ2-1; TRBD2 agrees at 12 bases. J was trimmed by 3 bases and V by 6 bases; bases with no gene match: 3. This CDR3 region has 15 residues. Germline values: CDR1 SGHTA, CDR2 FQGNSA. The CDR3 DNA follows: TGTGCCAGCAGTCGGACTAGCGGGGTCTACAATGAGCAGTTCTTC. Translating it yields CASSRTSGVYNEQFF.

The V gene is TRBV19, the J gene TRBJ2-1; 13 bases fit TRBD2. The CDR3 is 15 residues long. In germline, CDR1 is LNHDA, CDR2 SQIVND (reference sequence). V lost 5 bases to trimming and J lost 10 bases; unmatched junction nucleotides: 8. The CDR3 coding sequence is TGTGCCAGTAGTTACGGGACTAGCGGGGCCGAGGAGCAGTTCTTC. Its protein product is CASSYGTSGAEEQFF.

The V and J genes are TRBV7-2 and TRBJ2-1; D perhaps matches TRBD2 (7 bases). With 4 bases removed from V and 3 bases from J, the gap between germline ends came to 13 bases. The germline V gene has CDR1 SGHTA and CDR2 FQGNSA. This CDR3 spans 15 amino acids. As DNA, the CDR3 is TGTGCCAGCAGCTGGGGGGGCGCCCGCTACAATGAGCAGTTCTTC. Translated: CASSWGGARYNEQFF.

The rearrangement uses TRBV6-5 and TRBJ2-5; maybe TRBD1 (5 bases). The J call is in doubt because the DNA end fits TRBJ2-1 better. CDR3 length: 13 amino acids. CDR1 is MNHEY and CDR2 is SVGAGI in the germline V gene. The CDR3 here is CASSPLETETQFF. The CDR3 bases are TGTGCCAGCAGTCCCCTGGAGACAGAGACCCAGTTCTTC.

Details on this clonotype: One end of the junction fails to match germline, which may point to a read error. The gene calls are TRBV28 and TRBJ2-3; D could derive from TRBD1 or TRBD2 (5 bases each). The length of the CDR3 is 14 residues. Germline V gene data show CDR1 as MDHEN and CDR2 as SYDVKM. DNA for the CDR3: TGTGTCAGCAGTGGGACCGCTAGCACAGATACGCAGTATTTT. It specifies CVSSGTASTDTQYF.

This clonotype was detected once. An end of the junction does not agree with germline; a read error may underlie this. V is TRBV7-2 and J is TRBJ2-7, with D possibly matching TRBD1 (5 bases). The germline CDR1 and CDR2 sequences are SGHTA and FQGNSA. The length of the CDR3 is 15 residues. CDR3 nucleotide sequence: TGTGCCACCAGCGCACCTGCACAAGGGGACTACGAGCAGTACTTC. The encoded protein is CATSAPAQGDYEQYF.

The CDR3 DNA follows: TGCGCCAGCAGCCAAGAGGCGTCAGGGCCGAATTTGAACACTGAAGCTTTCTTT. Amino acids: CASSQEASGPNLNTEAFF. The chain couples TRBV4-3 to TRBJ1-1; TRBD1 might be the D (5 bases). CDR3 length equals 18 residues. Trimming removed 0 bases at V and 0 bases at J, with 17 bases between. Germline loops: CDR1 LGHNA, CDR2 YSLEER.

The chain carries TRBV24-1 and TRBJ2-5, with D perhaps TRBD2 (5 bases). The CDR3 length is 13 residues. Trimming pared 5 bases from V and 8 bases from J, leaving 14 bases between. CDR1 and CDR2 (germline): KGHDR, SFDVKD. The DNA for the CDR3 is TGTGCCACCAGTGCGTATGAGGGCTTAACCCAGTACTTC. It translates to CATSAYEGLTQYF.

This clonotype was observed a few times. The J gene is TRBJ2-7, the V gene TRBV27; 8 bases fit TRBD2. CDR3 size: 14 residues. Losses at the gene ends were 7 bases for V and 2 bases for J; bases not matched to a gene: 7. In germline, CDR1 is MNHEY, CDR2 SMNVEV (reference sequence). The CDR3 bases are TGTGCCAGCAAAGCGGGGGAGTTTCCCTACGAGCAGTACTTC. Amino acids: CASKAGEFPYEQYF.

This chain joins TRBV19 and TRBJ2-5; D unclear. Germline assignment: CDR1 LNHDA and CDR2 SQIVND (reference sequence). This CDR3 has 14 amino acids. Trimming took off 1 base at V and 2 bases at J, with 8 bases between the two ends. Here the CDR3 reads CASSIAPVQETQYF. In DNA form, the CDR3 reads TGTGCCAGTAGTATAGCGCCAGTTCAAGAGACCCAGTACTTC.

This clonotype came up a few times. This chain uses TRBV28 with TRBJ2-7, with a weak D call TRBD1 (6 bases). Trimming removed 3 bases from V and 1 base from J, with 22 bases in between. This CDR3 region has 18 residues. Germline assignment: CDR1 MDHEN and CDR2 SYDVKM. CDR3 DNA sequence: TGTGCCAGCAGTTTCACAGGGTCGCGAGGTATTACTTCCTACGAGCAGTACTTC. It codes for CASSFTGSRGITSYEQYF.

This clonotype has a count of ten or more. The V and J genes are TRBV7-2 and TRBJ2-7, with 13 bases that match TRBD2. CDR1 and CDR2 from the germline V gene are SGHTA and FQGNSA. The junction had 5 bases not matched to a gene; V was cut back by 5 bases and J by 7 bases. The CDR3 length is 14 residues. As DNA, the CDR3 is TGTGCCAGCAGCACTAGCGGGGGGGCGTATGAGCAGTACTTC. It encodes CASSTSGGAYEQYF.

The CDR3 DNA is TGTGCCAGCAGACGACAGGGCGACACTGAAGCTTTCTTT. Protein product: CASRRQGDTEAFF. The V and J genes are TRBV6-5 and TRBJ1-1; 7 positions agree with TRBD1. The V segment lost 6 bases and the J segment 3 bases; nucleotides outside the gene matches: 4. CDR3 length equals 13 residues. Germline V CDR1 and CDR2: MNHEY, SVGAGI.

This clonotype occurred once. The chain employs TRBV9 and TRBJ2-4, with TRBD1 matching 9 bases. The CDR3 loop spans 18 amino acids. The V gene's germline CDR1 is SGDLS and CDR2 YYNGEE. V lost 0 bases and J lost 0; bases outside the gene matches: 7. Written as DNA, the CDR3 is TGTGCCAGCAGCGTAGGACAGGGGGGGGATCTAGCCAAAAACATTCAGTACTTC. This gives the protein CASSVGQGGDLAKNIQYF. Based on the CDR3 plus reference TRBV9 and TRBJ2-4, the full variable domain is DSGVTQTPKHLITATGQRVTLRCSPRSGDLSVYWYQQSLDQGLQFLIQYYNGEERAKGNILERFSAQQFPDLHSELNLSSLELGDSALYFCASSVGQGGDLAKNIQYFGAGTRLSVL.

The chain uses TRBV20-1 and TRBJ2-7; 8 nucleotides agree with TRBD2. The CDR3 contains 15 residues. The germline V gene has CDR1 DFQATT and CDR2 SNEGSKA (reference sequence). The junction had 10 bases not matched to a gene; V was cut back by 4 bases and J by 2 bases. The CDR3 DNA sequence: TGCAGTGCTACTCACGCTGGGCGGGGGGCCTACGAGCAGTACTTC. Encoded protein: CSATHAGRGAYEQYF.

The chain links TRBV7-6 to TRBJ2-7; 11 bases are a match to TRBD2. The J call may be faulty, since TRBJ2-5 better matches the DNA end. This CDR3 is 15 amino acids long. Germline loops: CDR1 SGHVS, CDR2 FNYEAQ. The CDR3: CASSLELAGVETQYF. The DNA for the CDR3 is TGTGCCAGCAGCTTAGAACTAGCGGGGGTGGAGACCCAGTACTTC.

The gene calls are TRBV19 and TRBJ2-1; 7 positions match TRBD2. CDR1 is LNHDA and CDR2 is SQIVND in the germline V gene (reference sequence). CDR3 length equals 16 residues. V trimming: 8 bases; J trimming: 4 bases; junction bases outside the gene matches: 14. For the CDR3, the DNA is TGTGCCAGTCACCGTGGCCGGGGGGACCCTTACAATGAGCAGTTCTTC. Translation: CASHRGRGDPYNEQFF.

This chain connects TRBV6-5 to TRBJ2-1; D gene ambiguous. CDR3 size: 16 residues. Deletions cut 2 bases from V and 4 bases from J, with 15 bases between. The germline V gene has CDR1 MNHEY and CDR2 SVGAGI. The CDR3 nucleotides are TGTGCCAGCAGTTACGGTGACTGGAGAACTTACAATGAGCAGTTCTTC. This codes for CASSYGDWRTYNEQFF.

In its sample, this clonotype was seen a few times. The chain joins TRBV3-1 to TRBJ2-5, with 10 bases aligning to TRBD1. The J call may be mistaken, given a closer DNA end match to TRBJ2-7. CDR1 and CDR2 (germline): LGHDT, YNNKEL (reference sequence). This CDR3 comprises 16 residues. This chain's CDR3 is CASSQVDRGRINEQYF. CDR3 sequence (DNA): TGTGCCAGCAGCCAAGTGGACAGGGGGAGGATTAACGAGCAGTACTTC.

The CDR3 DNA reads as TGCGCCAGCCTGACTAGCGGGGGAGTCACAGATACGCAGTATTTT. It is translated as CASLTSGGVTDTQYF. This rearrangement joins TRBV5-1 to TRBJ2-3; TRBD2 agrees at 12 bases. The CDR3 has 15 residues. Germline V lookup: CDR1 SGHRS, CDR2 YFSETQ. Germline trimming cut 7 bases from V and 2 bases from J; bases unmatched to any gene: 5.

The rearrangement joins TRBV7-2 to TRBJ1-4; 7 bases are a match to TRBD1. Germline V lookup: CDR1 SGHTA, CDR2 FQGNSA. There are 16 residues in the CDR3. The V gene end was trimmed by 5 bases and the J gene end by 4 bases; junction bases not matched to a gene: 10. In DNA form, the CDR3 reads TGTGCCAGCAGCCCACAGGGGACAGTCATTAATGAAAAACTGTTTTTT. Translation gives CASSPQGTVINEKLFF.

This clonotype was detected only a few times. This chain uses TRBV7-3 with TRBJ2-6, with D tentatively TRBD1 (5 bases). Trimming shortened V by 6 bases and J by 2 bases, and 11 bases separated the two germline ends. The CDR3 consists of 15 residues. CDR1 SGHTA and CDR2 FQGTGA come from the germline V gene. The CDR3 nucleotides are TGTGCCAGCAGTTCAGGGTTGGCTGGGGCCAACGTCCTGACTTTC. Its protein is CASSSGLAGANVLTF.

The genes are TRBV7-2 and TRBJ2-1, with 12 bases aligning to TRBD2. The CDR3 sequence is 19 residues long. Germline lookup yields CDR1 SGHTA and CDR2 FQGNSA. Trimming cost V 5 bases and J 0 bases; bases outside gene matches: 11. This CDR3 is CASSRPTSGGSSSYNEQFF. CDR3 DNA: TGTGCCAGCAGCCGCCCCACTAGCGGGGGGAGTAGCTCCTACAATGAGCAGTTCTTC.

The DNA of the CDR3 is TGCAGTGCTTCGGACAGGGGTGGAAATTCACCCCTCCACTTT. Translating gives CSASDRGGNSPLHF. The chain couples TRBV20-1 to TRBJ1-6, with 9 nucleotides matching TRBD1. V trimming: 5 bases; J trimming: 7 bases; junction bases outside the gene matches: 6. The CDR3 spans 14 residues. Germline CDR1 is DFQATT and CDR2 is SNEGSKA (reference sequence).

The CDR3 sequence: CASSVLAGEKLFF. The DNA for the CDR3 is TGTGCCAGCAGCGTATTAGCGGGGGAAAAACTGTTTTTT. The J gene is TRBJ1-4, the V gene TRBV9; D gene ambiguous. The CDR3 has 13 residues. The germline gives CDR1 SGDLS, CDR2 YYNGEE. Trimming removed 1 base from V and 8 bases from J, with 9 bases in between.

This rearrangement joins TRBV15 to TRBJ2-5, with D possibly being TRBD1 (6 bases). The germline V gene has CDR1 LNHNV and CDR2 YYDKDF (reference sequence). V lost 0 bases, J lost 11 bases, and 19 bases lay in between. This CDR3 is 15 amino acids long. DNA for the CDR3: TGTGCCACCAGCAGAGATTATAGGGACAACAATGAGCAGTACTTC. Translated: CATSRDYRDNNEQYF.